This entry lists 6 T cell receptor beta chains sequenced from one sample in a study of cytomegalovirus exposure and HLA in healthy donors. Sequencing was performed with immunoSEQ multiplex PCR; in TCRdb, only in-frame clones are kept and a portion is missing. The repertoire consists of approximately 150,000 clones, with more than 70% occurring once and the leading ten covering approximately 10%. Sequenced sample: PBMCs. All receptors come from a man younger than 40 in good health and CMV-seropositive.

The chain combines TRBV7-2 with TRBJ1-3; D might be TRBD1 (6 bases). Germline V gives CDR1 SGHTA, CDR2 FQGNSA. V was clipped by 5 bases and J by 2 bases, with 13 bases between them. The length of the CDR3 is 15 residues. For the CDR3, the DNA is TGTGCCAGCAGCGCATACAGGGCACCTGGAAACACCATATATTTT. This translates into CASSAYRAPGNTIYF.

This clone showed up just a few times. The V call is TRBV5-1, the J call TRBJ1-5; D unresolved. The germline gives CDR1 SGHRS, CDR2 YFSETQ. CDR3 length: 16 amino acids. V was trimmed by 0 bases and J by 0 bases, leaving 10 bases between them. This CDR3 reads CASSLAPGDSNQPQHF. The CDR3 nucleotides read TGCGCCAGCAGCTTGGCGCCAGGTGATAGCAATCAGCCCCAGCATTTT.

The CDR3 coding sequence is TGTGCCAGCAGTGAAGGGATCGTGACCCACGGCGGGGGAAACACTGAAGCTTTCTTT. Its protein product is CASSEGIVTHGGGNTEAFF. This chain connects TRBV2 to TRBJ1-1, with D possibly being TRBD1 (5 bases). The germline V gene encodes CDR1 SNHLY and CDR2 FYNNEI. Trimming removed 1 base at V and 2 bases at J, with 23 bases between. The CDR3 is 19 amino acids.

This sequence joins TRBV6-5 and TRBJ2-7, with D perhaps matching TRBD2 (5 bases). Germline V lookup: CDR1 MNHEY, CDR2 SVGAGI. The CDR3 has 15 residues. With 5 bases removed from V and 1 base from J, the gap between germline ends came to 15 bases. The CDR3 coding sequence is TGTGCCAGCAGTCATACATCGGACTTATCCTACGAGCAGTACTTC. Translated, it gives CASSHTSDLSYEQYF.

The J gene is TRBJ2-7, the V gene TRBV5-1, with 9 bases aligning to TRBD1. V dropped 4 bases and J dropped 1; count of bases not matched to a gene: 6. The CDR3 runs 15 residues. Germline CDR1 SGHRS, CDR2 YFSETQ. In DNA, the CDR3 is TGCGCCAGCAGCCCACGGACAGGGGTGTCCTACGAGCAGTACTTC. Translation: CASSPRTGVSYEQYF. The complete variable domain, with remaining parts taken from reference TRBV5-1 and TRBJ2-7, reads KAGVTQTPRYLIKTRGQQVTLSCSPISGHRSVSWYQQTPGQGLQFLFEYFSETQRNKGNFPGRFSGRQFSNSRSEMNVSTLELGDSALYLCASSPRTGVSYEQYFGPGTRLTVT.

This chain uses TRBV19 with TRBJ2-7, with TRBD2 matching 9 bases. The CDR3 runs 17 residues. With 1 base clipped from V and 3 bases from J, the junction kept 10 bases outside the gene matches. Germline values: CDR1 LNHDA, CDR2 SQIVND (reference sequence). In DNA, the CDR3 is TGTGCCAGTAGTATAGTGGGCAGACTAGCGGAGGACTACGAGCAGTACTTC. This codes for CASSIVGRLAEDYEQYF.